The rows below give T cell receptor beta chains drawn from one sample of a study of cytomegalovirus exposure and HLA in healthy donors. The table came from immunoSEQ multiplex PCR; TCRdb's copy has only in-frame clones and leaves some out. The table records 120,000 to 150,000 clones, around four fifths of them present only once. Sequenced sample: PBMCs. The receptors derive from a woman between 40 and 50 years old in good health and CMV-seronegative. Both conserved end residues are part of each CDR3. The order of the fields is J gene, V gene, CDR3 protein.

>TRBJ2-3|TRBV7-2
CASSRDRGRSDTQYF
>TRBJ2-7|TRBV6-5
CASSSNRDRGVGEQYF
>TRBJ2-3|TRBV9
CASSVDGRLSTDTQYF
>TRBJ2-7|TRBV19
CASSYRGDAYEQYF
>TRBJ1-2|TRBV5-1
CASSPGTNYGYTF
>TRBJ2-4|TRBV7-9
CASSPWTSGNIQYF
>TRBJ2-3|TRBV7-2
CASSSVGQDTQYF
>TRBJ2-1|TRBV25-1
CASGPISTGLNEQFF
>TRBJ1-6|TRBV6-1
CASSPVVADSPLHF
>TRBJ2-7|TRBV21-1
CASRAGTGTHEQYF
>TRBJ2-7|TRBV6-6
CASSYSGRVLYEQYF
>TRBJ1-5|TRBV6-1
CASAGQEVQPQHF
>TRBJ2-1|TRBV7-9
CASSFGLAGGEQFF
>TRBJ1-1|TRBV28
CASSLMGHQNTEAFF
>TRBJ1-3|TRBV4-3
CASSQGTWTLGNTIYF
>TRBJ1-2|TRBV28
CASSPGGFFGYTF
>TRBJ1-6|TRBV6-6
CASSTRSSYNSPLHF
>TRBJ2-1|TRBV5-1
CASSYAPGQGWNEQFF
>TRBJ1-1|TRBV5-1
CASSLTGDNTEAFF
>TRBJ1-1|TRBV6-5
CASRAQGPTEAFF
>TRBJ1-4|TRBV4-2
CASSQDSQNEKLFF
>TRBJ2-7|TRBV4-2
CASSQVEGSDEQYF
>TRBJ2-3|TRBV5-1
CASSLTLLGADTQYF
>TRBJ2-7|TRBV4-1
CASSLSTGTGGDEQYF
>TRBJ1-4|TRBV7-2
CASSLQGEKLFF
>TRBJ2-4|TRBV4-3
CASSPLGTSGRGGKNIQYF
>TRBJ1-5|TRBV6-4
CASSDFGEGGGSNQPQHF